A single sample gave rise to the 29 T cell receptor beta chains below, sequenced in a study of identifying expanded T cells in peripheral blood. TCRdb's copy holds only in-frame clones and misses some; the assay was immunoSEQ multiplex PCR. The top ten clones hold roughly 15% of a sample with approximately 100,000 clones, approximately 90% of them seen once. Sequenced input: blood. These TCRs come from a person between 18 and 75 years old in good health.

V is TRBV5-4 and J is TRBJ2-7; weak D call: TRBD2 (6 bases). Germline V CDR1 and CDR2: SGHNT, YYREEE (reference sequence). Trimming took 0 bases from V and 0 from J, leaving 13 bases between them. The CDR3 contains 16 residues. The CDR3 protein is CASSLANAGLSYEQYF. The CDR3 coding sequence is TGTGCCAGCAGCTTGGCTAATGCGGGGCTCTCCTACGAGCAGTACTTC.

CDR3 protein: CASSPGQFPCNYGYTF. CDR3 DNA: TGTGCCAGCAGCCCGGGACAGTTTCCTTGTAACTATGGCTACACCTTC. The J gene is TRBJ1-2, the V gene TRBV5-7; 7 positions match TRBD1. TRBV5-7 is an ORF for which the function is uncertain. The V and J ends lost 4 bases and 1 base, in that order; junction bases with no gene match: 10. The CDR3 contains 16 residues.

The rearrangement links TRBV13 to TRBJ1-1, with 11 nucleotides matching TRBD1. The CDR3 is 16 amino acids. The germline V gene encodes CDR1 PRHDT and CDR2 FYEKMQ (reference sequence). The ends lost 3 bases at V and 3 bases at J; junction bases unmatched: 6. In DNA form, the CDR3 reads TGTGCCAGCAGCTTCCTAGGACAGGGGGCGCACACTGAAGCTTTCTTT. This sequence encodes CASSFLGQGAHTEAFF.

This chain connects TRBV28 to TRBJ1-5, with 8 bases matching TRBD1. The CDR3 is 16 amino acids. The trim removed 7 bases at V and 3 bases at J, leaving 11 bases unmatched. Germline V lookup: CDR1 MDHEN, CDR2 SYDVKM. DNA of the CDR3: TGTGCCAGCACCGTTAGGGAGACAGGGGACAATCAGCCCCAGCATTTT. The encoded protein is CASTVRETGDNQPQHF.

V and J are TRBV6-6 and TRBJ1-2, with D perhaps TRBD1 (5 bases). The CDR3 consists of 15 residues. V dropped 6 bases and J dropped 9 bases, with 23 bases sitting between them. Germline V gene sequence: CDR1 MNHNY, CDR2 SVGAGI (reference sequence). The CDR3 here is CASSPWQGPPSSYTF. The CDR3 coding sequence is TGTGCCAGCAGCCCCTGGCAGGGACCCCCTTCAAGCTACACCTTC.

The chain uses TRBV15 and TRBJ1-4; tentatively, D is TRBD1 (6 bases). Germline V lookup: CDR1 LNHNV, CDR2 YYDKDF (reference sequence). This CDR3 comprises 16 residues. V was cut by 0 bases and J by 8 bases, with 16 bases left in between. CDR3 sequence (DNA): TGTGCCACCAGCAGAGATCAGACAGGTGTTGGAGAAAAACTGTTTTTT. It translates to CATSRDQTGVGEKLFF.

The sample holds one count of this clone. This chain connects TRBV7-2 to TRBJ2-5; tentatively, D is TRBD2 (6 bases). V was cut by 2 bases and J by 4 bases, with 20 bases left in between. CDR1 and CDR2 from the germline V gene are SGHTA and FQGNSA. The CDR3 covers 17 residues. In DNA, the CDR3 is TGTGCCAGCAGCTTAAGTCGGACGGGTCTAGCGAGAGAGACCCAGTACTTC. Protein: CASSLSRTGLARETQYF.

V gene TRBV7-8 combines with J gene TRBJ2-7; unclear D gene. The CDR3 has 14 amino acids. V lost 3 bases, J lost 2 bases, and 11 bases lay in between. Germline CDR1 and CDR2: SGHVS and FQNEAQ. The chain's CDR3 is CASSLAGGPYEQYF. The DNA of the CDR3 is TGTGCCAGCAGCTTGGCTGGCGGACCCTACGAGCAGTACTTC. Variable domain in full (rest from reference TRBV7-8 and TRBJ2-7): GAGVSQSPRYKVAKRGQDVALRCDPISGHVSLFWYQQALGQGPEFLTYFQNEAQLDKSGLPSDRFFAERPEGSVSTLKIQRTQQEDSAVYLCASSLAGGPYEQYFGPGTRLTVT.

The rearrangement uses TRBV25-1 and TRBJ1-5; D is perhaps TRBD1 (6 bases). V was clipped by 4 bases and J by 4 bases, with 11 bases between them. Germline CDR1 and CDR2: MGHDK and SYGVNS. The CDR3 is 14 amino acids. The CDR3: CASSGLGGNQPQHF. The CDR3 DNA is TGTGCCAGCAGTGGGTTAGGGGGAAATCAGCCCCAGCATTTT.

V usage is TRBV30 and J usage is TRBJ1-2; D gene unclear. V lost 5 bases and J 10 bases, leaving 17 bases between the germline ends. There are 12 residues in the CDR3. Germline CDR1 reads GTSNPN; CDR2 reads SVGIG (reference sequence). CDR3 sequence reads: CAWLIGLRDYTF. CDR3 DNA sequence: TGTGCCTGGCTGATCGGGCTACGGGACTACACCTTC. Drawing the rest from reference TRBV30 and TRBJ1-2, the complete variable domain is SQTIHQWPATLVQPVGSPLSLECTVEGTSNPNLYWYRQAAGRGLQLLFYSVGIGQISSEVPQNLSASRPQDRQFILSSKKLLLSDSGFYLCAWLIGLRDYTFGSGTRLTVV.

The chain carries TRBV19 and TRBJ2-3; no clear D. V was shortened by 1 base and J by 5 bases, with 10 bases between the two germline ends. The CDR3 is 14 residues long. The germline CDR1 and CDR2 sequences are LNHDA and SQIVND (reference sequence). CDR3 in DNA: TGTGCCAGTAGTATAGCGGGCTACGGAGATACGCAGTATTTT. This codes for CASSIAGYGDTQYF.

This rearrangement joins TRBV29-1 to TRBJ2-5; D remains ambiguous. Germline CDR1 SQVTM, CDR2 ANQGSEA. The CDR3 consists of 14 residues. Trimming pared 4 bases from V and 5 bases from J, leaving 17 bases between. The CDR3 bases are TGCAGCGTTGTATTGCCGGAAGCGCTGGAGACCCAGTACTTC. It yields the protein CSVVLPEALETQYF.

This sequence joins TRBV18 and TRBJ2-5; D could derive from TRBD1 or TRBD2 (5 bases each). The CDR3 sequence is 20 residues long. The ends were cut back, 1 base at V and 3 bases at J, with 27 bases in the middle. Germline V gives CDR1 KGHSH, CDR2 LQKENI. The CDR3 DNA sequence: TGTGCCAGCTCACCACTTCCGGGACCCCTAATGTCAGACGAAAAAGAGACCCAGTACTTC. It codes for CASSPLPGPLMSDEKETQYF. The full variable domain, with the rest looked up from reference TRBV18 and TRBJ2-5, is NAGVMQNPRHLVRRRGQEARLRCSPMKGHSHVYWYRQLPEEGLKFMVYLQKENIIDESGMPKERFSAEFPKEGPSILRIQQVVRGDSAAYFCASSPLPGPLMSDEKETQYFGPGTRLLVL.

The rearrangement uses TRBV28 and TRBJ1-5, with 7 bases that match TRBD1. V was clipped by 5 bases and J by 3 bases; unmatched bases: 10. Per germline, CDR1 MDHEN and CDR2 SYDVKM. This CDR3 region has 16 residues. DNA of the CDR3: TGTGCCAGCAGTCAAACCACAGGGGACAACAATCAGCCCCAGCATTTT. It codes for CASSQTTGDNNQPQHF.

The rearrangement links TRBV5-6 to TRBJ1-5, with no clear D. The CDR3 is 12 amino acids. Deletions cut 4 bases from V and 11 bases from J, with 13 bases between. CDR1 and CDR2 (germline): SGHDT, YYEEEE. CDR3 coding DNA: TGTGCCAGCAGCCCGGGAGCCGGGACCCAGCATTTT. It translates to CASSPGAGTQHF.

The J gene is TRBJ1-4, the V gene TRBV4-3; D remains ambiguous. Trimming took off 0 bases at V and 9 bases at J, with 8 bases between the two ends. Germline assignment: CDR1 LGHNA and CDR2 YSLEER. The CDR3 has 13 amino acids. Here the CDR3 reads CASSQEGSKKLFF. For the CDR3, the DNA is TGCGCCAGCAGCCAAGAAGGCAGCAAAAAACTGTTTTTT.

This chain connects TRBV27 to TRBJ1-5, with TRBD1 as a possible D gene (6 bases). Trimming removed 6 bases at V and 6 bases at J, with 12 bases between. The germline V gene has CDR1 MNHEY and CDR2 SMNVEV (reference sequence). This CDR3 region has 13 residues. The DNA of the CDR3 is TGTGCCAGCAGGCGGGGGGGCGGTCAGCCCCAGCATTTT. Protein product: CASRRGGGQPQHF.

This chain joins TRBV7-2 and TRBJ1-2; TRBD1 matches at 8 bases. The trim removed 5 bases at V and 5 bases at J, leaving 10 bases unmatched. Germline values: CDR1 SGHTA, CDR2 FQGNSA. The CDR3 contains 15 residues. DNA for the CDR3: TGTGCCAGCAGCCACCGGCCGGACAGGGAATATGGCTACACCTTC. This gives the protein CASSHRPDREYGYTF.

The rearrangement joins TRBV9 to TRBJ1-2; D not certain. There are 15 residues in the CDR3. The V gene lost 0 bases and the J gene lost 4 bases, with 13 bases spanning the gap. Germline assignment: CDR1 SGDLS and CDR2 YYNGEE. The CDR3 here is CASSVDGRPSYGYTF. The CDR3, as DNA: TGTGCCAGCAGCGTAGATGGCAGGCCGTCCTATGGCTACACCTTC.

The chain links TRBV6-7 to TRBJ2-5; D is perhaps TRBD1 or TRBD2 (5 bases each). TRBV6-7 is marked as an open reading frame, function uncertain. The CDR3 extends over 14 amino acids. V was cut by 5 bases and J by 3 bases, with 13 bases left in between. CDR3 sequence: CASSPPGTEETQYF. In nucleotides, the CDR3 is TGTGCCAGCAGTCCCCCCGGGACCGAAGAGACCCAGTACTTC.

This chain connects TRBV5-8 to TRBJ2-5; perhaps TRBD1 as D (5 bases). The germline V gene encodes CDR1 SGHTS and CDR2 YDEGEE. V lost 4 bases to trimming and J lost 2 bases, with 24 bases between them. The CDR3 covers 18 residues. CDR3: CASSLHVLTVSSQETQYF. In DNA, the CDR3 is TGTGCCAGCAGCCTCCACGTACTGACAGTCTCGTCACAAGAGACCCAGTACTTC.

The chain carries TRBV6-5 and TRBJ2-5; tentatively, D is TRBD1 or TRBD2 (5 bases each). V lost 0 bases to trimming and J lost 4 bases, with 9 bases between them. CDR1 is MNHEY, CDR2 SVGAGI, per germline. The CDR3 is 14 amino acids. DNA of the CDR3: TGTGCCAGCAGTTACTCGAGGGGTGGAGAGACCCAGTACTTC. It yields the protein CASSYSRGGETQYF.

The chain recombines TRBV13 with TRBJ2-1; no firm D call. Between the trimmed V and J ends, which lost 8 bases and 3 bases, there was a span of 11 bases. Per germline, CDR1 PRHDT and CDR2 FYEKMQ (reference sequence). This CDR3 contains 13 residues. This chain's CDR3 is CASRPLGYNEQFF. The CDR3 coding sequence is TGTGCCAGCCGGCCGCTGGGCTACAATGAGCAGTTCTTC.

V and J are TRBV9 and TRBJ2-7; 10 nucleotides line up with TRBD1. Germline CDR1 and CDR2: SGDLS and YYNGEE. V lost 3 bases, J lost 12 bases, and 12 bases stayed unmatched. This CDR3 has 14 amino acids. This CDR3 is CASSAGTGATKLYF. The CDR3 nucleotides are TGTGCCAGCAGCGCCGGGACAGGGGCAACTAAACTGTACTTC.

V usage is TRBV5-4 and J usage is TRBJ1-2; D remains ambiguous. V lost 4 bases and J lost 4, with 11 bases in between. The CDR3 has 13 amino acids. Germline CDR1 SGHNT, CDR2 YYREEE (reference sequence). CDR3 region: CASSAGEFYGYTF. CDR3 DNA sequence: TGTGCCAGCAGCGCGGGAGAGTTCTATGGCTACACCTTC.

CDR3 in DNA: TGTGCCAGCAGACCCCCGGGACAGGGGGCGAGGGAGCTGTTTTTT. Translation gives CASRPPGQGARELFF. This chain connects TRBV6-5 to TRBJ2-2; TRBD1 agrees at 12 bases. With V trimmed by 6 bases and J by 9 bases, 8 bases remained unmatched. Germline V gene lookup returns CDR1 MNHEY and CDR2 SVGAGI. The CDR3 totals 15 residues.

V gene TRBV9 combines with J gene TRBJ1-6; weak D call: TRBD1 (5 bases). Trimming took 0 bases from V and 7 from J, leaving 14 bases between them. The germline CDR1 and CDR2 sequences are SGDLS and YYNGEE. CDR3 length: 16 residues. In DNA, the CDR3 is TGTGCCAGCAGCGTAGGGGTAGGGACGAGAAATTCACCCCTCCACTTT. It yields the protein CASSVGVGTRNSPLHF.

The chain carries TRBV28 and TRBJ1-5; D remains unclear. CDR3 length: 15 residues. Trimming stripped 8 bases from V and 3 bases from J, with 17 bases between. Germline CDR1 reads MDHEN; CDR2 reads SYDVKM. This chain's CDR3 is CASLTHSPNNQPQHF. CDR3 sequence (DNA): TGTGCCAGCCTTACACATTCACCTAACAATCAGCCCCAGCATTTT.

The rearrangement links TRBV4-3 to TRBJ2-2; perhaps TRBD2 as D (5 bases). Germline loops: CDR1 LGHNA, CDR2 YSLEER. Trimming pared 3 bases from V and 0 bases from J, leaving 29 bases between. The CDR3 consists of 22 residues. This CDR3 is CASSQDDWTPINHQSNTGELFF. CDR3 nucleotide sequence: TGCGCCAGCAGCCAGGACGACTGGACTCCTATTAACCATCAATCGAACACCGGGGAGCTGTTTTTT.